This TCR beta chain emerged from a study of PD-1 blockade in classical Hodgkin lymphoma. The repertoire was sequenced with immunoSEQ multiplex PCR; TCRdb's copy has only in-frame clones and lacks some. The repertoire holds around 18,000 clones, with 60% to 80% as singletons. Notes on this clone: The antigen remains unidentified.

Study results and limitations: Unlike CD8+ TCR diversity, which did not rise significantly by C4D1, CD4+ TCR diversity did.

Specified time point: cycle 4 day 1 (C4D1), after more than 5 weeks of nivolumab. Every one of the patients relapsed after autologous stem cell transplantation (brentuximab vedotin exposure was variable). Researchers report purifying CD4+ T cells from thawed PBMCs by magnetic negative selection. The CDR3 spans 13 residues. Germline CDR1 reads SGDLS; CDR2 reads YYNGEE. V gave up 2 bases and J gave up 4 bases, with 9 bases separating them. The sample in question was CD4+ T cells from blood, obtained before the fourth cycle of nivolumab. The genes are TRBV9 and TRBJ1-1; D remains ambiguous. This TCR was recovered from a human donor with classical Hodgkin lymphoma. This chain's CDR3 is CASSVGASTEAFF. Here the CDR3 DNA reads TGTGCCAGCAGCGTGGGAGCGAGCACTGAAGCTTTCTTT.